Listed below are T cell receptor beta chains from one sample, sequenced in a study of fetal regulatory T cell absence and autoimmunity. Assay: immunoSEQ multiplex PCR; the TCRdb copy retains only in-frame clones and omits some. The sample contains about 95,000 clones, approximately 79% of which appear only once. Sample: pancreas tissue. These receptor sequences come from a male donor with IPEX syndrome. The CDR3 runs from the conserved cysteine through the conserved F or W. A D gene is named only where the DNA matches it firmly. Rows may omit the clone size; those that give it use once, few, many or a size class.

>TRBV7-2|TRBD1|-|TRBJ1-1
CASSRDRVAWWDTEAFF
TGTGCCAGCAGTCGGGACAGGGTGGCTTGGTGGGACACTGAAGCTTTCTTT
>TRBV11-3|-|-|TRBJ2-3
CASSWASTDTQYF
TGTGCCAGCAGCTGGGCTAGCACAGATACGCAGTATTTT
>TRBV6-6|TRBD1|-|TRBJ2-5
CASRTSTGDRQETQYF
TGTGCCAGCAGAACCTCGACAGGGGACCGACAAGAGACCCAGTACTTC
>TRBV5-1|-|-|TRBJ2-1
CASSLQGSYNEQFF
TGCGCCAGCAGCTTACAGGGCTCCTACAATGAGCAGTTCTTC
>TRBV5-4|-|-|TRBJ1-2
CASSLDGPLYGYTF
TGTGCCAGCAGCTTAGACGGCCCCCTCTATGGCTACACCTTC
>TRBV7-9|-|-|TRBJ2-3
CASSLVTNYPSTDTQYF
TGTGCCAGCAGCTTAGTAACGAACTACCCTAGCACAGATACGCAGTATTTT
>TRBV30|-|many|TRBJ1-1
CAWSGGNTEAFF
TGTGCCTGGAGTGGAGGGAACACTGAAGCTTTCTTT
>TRBV6-1|-|-|TRBJ2-1
CASSEGWYTYNEQFF
TGTGCCAGCAGTGAAGGGTGGTACACTTACAATGAGCAGTTCTTC
>TRBV6-6|-|once|TRBJ2-7
CASSPTRGGYEQYF
TGTGCCAGCAGTCCGACCAGGGGTGGGTACGAGCAGTACTTC
>TRBV14|-|-|TRBJ1-4
CASSQVVRDKGATNEKLFF
TGTGCCAGCAGCCAAGTGGTCCGGGACAAGGGTGCAACTAATGAAAAACTGTTTTTT
>TRBV4-1|-|-|TRBJ1-1
CASSQINTEAFF
TGCGCCAGCAGCCAAATTAACACTGAAGCTTTCTTT
>TRBV2|-|-|TRBJ1-1
CASSEALGVNTEAFF
TGTGCCAGCAGTGAAGCGCTTGGGGTGAACACTGAAGCTTTCTTT
>TRBV4-3|-|-|TRBJ2-3
CASSQSTTGNTDTQYF
TGCGCCAGCAGCCAATCAACCACAGGGAATACAGATACGCAGTATTTT
>TRBV10-3|-|few|TRBJ2-7
CAIGGQRDYEQYF
TGTGCCATCGGGGGGCAGCGGGACTACGAGCAGTACTTC
>TRBV29-1|TRBD1|-|TRBJ2-3
CSVGQGTDTQYF
TGCAGCGTTGGACAGGGAACAGATACGCAGTATTTT
>TRBV18|TRBD1|few|TRBJ2-7
CASSPGQALREQYF
TGTGCCAGCTCACCGGGACAGGCCCTCCGGGAGCAGTACTTC